This is a list of T cell receptor beta chains from one sample in a study of molecular identifiers for immune sequencing clone quantification. Each CDR3 protein is one row after TCRdb ran MiXCR on the PCR reads. The sample holds about 97,000 distinct CDR3 sequences; 35% are singletons and the top ten take roughly 10%. Sequencing was carried out using naive CD8+ T cells from blood, with Jurkat cell RNA spiked in. Receptor source: a human donor in good health. Some libraries in this study had Jurkat cell RNA spiked in. CDR3s include the opening cysteine and the closing phenylalanine or tryptophan. Fields, in order: clone size, D gene, J gene, V gene, CDR3 DNA, CDR3 protein. The D gene is left open where the match is weak. Some rows mark clone size as missing; the rest say once, few, many or name a class of expanded clone.

clone size: NA
D gene: NA
J gene: TRBJ1-1
V gene: TRBV27
CDR3 DNA: TGTGCCAGCAGTTGGGGGTCAAACACTGAAGCTTTCTTT
CDR3 protein: CASSWGSNTEAFF

clone size: many
D gene: NA
J gene: TRBJ1-1
V gene: TRBV29-1
CDR3 DNA: TGCAGCGTTGAAGATACGGCTGCGCGCGAAGCTTTCTTT
CDR3 protein: CSVEDTAAREAFF

clone size: medium-sized
D gene: TRBD1
J gene: TRBJ1-2
V gene: TRBV29-1
CDR3 DNA: TGCAGCGCCGACCCCCCGGACAGGGGGCGTAATGGCTACACCTTC
CDR3 protein: CSADPPDRGRNGYTF

clone size: many
D gene: NA
J gene: TRBJ1-1
V gene: TRBV5-6
CDR3 DNA: TGTGCCAGCAGCTTTGGCAGAATGAACACTGAAGCTTTCTTT
CDR3 protein: CASSFGRMNTEAFF

clone size: few
D gene: NA
J gene: TRBJ2-2
V gene: TRBV20-1
CDR3 DNA: TGCAGTGCTGTCGGGAGTGGGGACACCGGGGAGCTGTTTTTT
CDR3 protein: CSAVGSGDTGELFF

clone size: NA
D gene: NA
J gene: TRBJ2-3
V gene: TRBV9
CDR3 DNA: TGTGCCAGCAGCCCCCCGTACGCAGATACGCAGTATTTT
CDR3 protein: CASSPPYADTQYF

clone size: few
D gene: TRBD2
J gene: TRBJ2-7
V gene: TRBV4-1
CDR3 DNA: TGCGCCAGCACGCCCACGGGGGGACTAGCGGGAGCCTCCTACGAGCAGTACTTC
CDR3 protein: CASTPTGGLAGASYEQYF

clone size: few
D gene: NA
J gene: TRBJ2-5
V gene: TRBV14
CDR3 DNA: TGTGCCAGCAGCCAAAATTATCGGCCCTATTTACGAGAGACCCAGTACTTC
CDR3 protein: CASSQNYRPYLRETQYF

clone size: NA
D gene: TRBD2
J gene: TRBJ2-2
V gene: TRBV19
CDR3 DNA: TGTGCCAGTTCAGCACGGACTAGAAACACCGGGGAGCTGTTTTTT
CDR3 protein: CASSARTRNTGELFF

clone size: NA
D gene: NA
J gene: TRBJ2-3
V gene: TRBV20-1
CDR3 DNA: TGCAGTGCTAGAGAGGCTAACCCCACAGATACGCAGTATTTT
CDR3 protein: CSAREANPTDTQYF

clone size: NA
D gene: NA
J gene: TRBJ1-1
V gene: TRBV2
CDR3 DNA: TGTGCCAGCAAAAAGTTTGACACTGAAGCTTTCTTT
CDR3 protein: CASKKFDTEAFF

clone size: NA
D gene: NA
J gene: TRBJ2-4
V gene: TRBV5-4
CDR3 DNA: TGTGCCAGCAAAACTTGGTCCAACAAAAACATTCAGTACTTC
CDR3 protein: CASKTWSNKNIQYF

clone size: many
D gene: TRBD2
J gene: TRBJ2-5
V gene: TRBV13
CDR3 DNA: TGTGCCAGCAGCTCAGTGGGGACTAACCAAGAGACCCAGTACTTC
CDR3 protein: CASSSVGTNQETQYF

clone size: NA
D gene: TRBD1
J gene: TRBJ2-1
V gene: TRBV11-2
CDR3 DNA: TGTGCCAGCACCAAGGGGACAGGGAATTACAATGAGCAGTTCTTC
CDR3 protein: CASTKGTGNYNEQFF

clone size: few
D gene: NA
J gene: TRBJ2-7
V gene: TRBV27
CDR3 DNA: TGTGCCAGCAGTCCAGGGGGGGGAGGCTACGAGCAGTACTTC
CDR3 protein: CASSPGGGGYEQYF

clone size: NA
D gene: NA
J gene: TRBJ2-7
V gene: TRBV6-2/TRBV6-3
CDR3 DNA: TGTGCCAGCAGTTACTCGTCCCTCCCTGGGAAGCTTCACGAGCAGTACTTC
CDR3 protein: CASSYSSLPGKLHEQYF

clone size: few
D gene: NA
J gene: TRBJ2-5
V gene: TRBV10-3
CDR3 DNA: TGTGCCATCAGTGACACCGACCCACGTCAATACCAAGAGACCCAGTACTTC
CDR3 protein: CAISDTDPRQYQETQYF

clone size: NA
D gene: NA
J gene: TRBJ2-1
V gene: TRBV5-3
CDR3 DNA: TGTGCCAGCAGCTTGGGTGTTTCCCCCAATGAGCAGTTCTTC
CDR3 protein: CASSLGVSPNEQFF

clone size: once
D gene: TRBD2
J gene: TRBJ2-1
V gene: TRBV11-2
CDR3 DNA: TGTGCCAGCAGACTGAGCGGGGAGCAGGTCTTC
CDR3 protein: CASRLSGEQVF